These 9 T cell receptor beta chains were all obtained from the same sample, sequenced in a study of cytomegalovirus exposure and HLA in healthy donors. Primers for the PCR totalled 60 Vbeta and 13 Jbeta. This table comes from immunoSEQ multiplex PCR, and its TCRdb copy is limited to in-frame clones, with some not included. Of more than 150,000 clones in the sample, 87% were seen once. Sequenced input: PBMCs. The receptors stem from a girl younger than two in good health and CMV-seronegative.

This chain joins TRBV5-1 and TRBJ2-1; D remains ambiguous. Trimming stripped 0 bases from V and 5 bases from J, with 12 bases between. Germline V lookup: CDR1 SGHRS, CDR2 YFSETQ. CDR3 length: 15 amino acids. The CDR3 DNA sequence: TGCGCCAGCAGCTTGGGGTCTAGAAGCGACAATGAGCAGTTCTTC. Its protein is CASSLGSRSDNEQFF.

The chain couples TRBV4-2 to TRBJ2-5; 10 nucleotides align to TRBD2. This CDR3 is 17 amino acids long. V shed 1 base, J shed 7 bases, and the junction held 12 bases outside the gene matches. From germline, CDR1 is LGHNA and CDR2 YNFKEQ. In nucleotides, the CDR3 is TGTGCCAGCAGCCAAGGGGTAGCGGGGGGCGAAAGGGGGACCCAGTACTTC. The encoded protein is CASSQGVAGGERGTQYF.

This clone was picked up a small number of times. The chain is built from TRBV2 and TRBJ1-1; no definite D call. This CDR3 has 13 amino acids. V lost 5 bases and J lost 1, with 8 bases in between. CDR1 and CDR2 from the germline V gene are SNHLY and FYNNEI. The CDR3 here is CASSLKWNTEAFF. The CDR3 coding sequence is TGTGCCAGCAGTCTAAAGTGGAACACTGAAGCTTTCTTT.

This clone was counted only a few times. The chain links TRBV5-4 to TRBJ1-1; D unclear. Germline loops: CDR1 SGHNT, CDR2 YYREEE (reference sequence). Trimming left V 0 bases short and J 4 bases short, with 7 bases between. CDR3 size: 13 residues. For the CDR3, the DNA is TGTGCCAGCAGCTTGGGAGGGTCCACTGAAGCTTTCTTT. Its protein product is CASSLGGSTEAFF.

The CDR3 is CASSLRGRYEQYF. Written as DNA, the CDR3 is TGTGCCAGCAGCTTAAGGGGGCGTTACGAGCAGTACTTC. The chain links TRBV13 to TRBJ2-7; 7 bases map to TRBD1. With V trimmed by 2 bases and J by 4 bases, 2 bases remained unmatched. CDR1 PRHDT and CDR2 FYEKMQ come from the germline V gene (reference sequence). There are 13 residues in the CDR3.

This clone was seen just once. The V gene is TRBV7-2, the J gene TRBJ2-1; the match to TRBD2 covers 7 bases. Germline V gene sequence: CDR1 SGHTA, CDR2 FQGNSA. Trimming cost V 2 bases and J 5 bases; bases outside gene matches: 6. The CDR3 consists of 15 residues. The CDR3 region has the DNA TGTGCCAGCAGCTTATTTTGGGCGGGAGACAATGAGCAGTTCTTC. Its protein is CASSLFWAGDNEQFF. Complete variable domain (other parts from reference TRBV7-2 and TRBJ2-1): GAGVSQSPSNKVTEKGKDVELRCDPISGHTALYWYRQSLGQGLEFLIYFQGNSAPDKSGLPSDRFSAERTGGSVSTLTIQRTQQEDSAVYLCASSLFWAGDNEQFFGPGTRLTVL.

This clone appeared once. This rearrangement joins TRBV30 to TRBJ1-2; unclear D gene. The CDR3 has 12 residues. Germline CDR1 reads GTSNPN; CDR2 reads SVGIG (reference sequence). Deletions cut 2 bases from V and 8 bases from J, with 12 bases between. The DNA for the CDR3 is TGTGCCTGGAGTAAGGCAGGTCCCGGCTACACCTTC. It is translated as CAWSKAGPGYTF.

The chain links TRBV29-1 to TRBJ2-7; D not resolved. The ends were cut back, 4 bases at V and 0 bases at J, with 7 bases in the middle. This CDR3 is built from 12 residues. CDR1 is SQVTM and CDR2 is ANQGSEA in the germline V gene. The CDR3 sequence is CSVGRSSYEQYF. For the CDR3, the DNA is TGCAGCGTTGGTCGGTCCTCCTACGAGCAGTACTTC.

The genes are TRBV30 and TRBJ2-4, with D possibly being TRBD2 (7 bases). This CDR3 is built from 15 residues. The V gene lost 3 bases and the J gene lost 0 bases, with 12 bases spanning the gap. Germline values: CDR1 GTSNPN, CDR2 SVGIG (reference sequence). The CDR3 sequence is CAWRRGGLAKNIQYF. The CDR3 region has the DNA TGTGCCTGGAGAAGGGGGGGTTTAGCCAAAAACATTCAGTACTTC.